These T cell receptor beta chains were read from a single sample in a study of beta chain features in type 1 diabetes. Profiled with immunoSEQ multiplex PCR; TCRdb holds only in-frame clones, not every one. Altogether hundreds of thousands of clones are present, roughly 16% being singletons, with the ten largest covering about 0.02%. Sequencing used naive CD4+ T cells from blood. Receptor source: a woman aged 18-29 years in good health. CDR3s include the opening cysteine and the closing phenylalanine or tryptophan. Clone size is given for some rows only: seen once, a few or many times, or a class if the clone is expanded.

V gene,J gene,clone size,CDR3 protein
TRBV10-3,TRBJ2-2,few,CAIRNRSSGTGELFF
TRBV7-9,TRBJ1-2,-,CASSEQGLSGYTF
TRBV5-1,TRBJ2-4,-,CASSSGQGGVKNIQYF
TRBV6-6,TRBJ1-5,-,CASHMQGDNQPQHF
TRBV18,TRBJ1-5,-,CASSVQGNQPQHF
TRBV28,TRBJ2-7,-,CASTPGGTGGYEQYF
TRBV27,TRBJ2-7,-,CASSSSVNSYEQYF
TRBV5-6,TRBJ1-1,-,CASRHRNTEAFF
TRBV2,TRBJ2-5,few,CATSPRAGETQYF
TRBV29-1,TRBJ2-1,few,CSVESLAGGEQFF
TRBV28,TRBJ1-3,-,CASSSRGNTIYF
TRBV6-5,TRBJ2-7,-,CASSRQEPGEQYF
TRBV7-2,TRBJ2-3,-,CASSSRLAITDTQYF
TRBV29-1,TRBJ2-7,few,CSVALAGGYEQYF
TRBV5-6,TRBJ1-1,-,CASSLMASGKGNTEAFF
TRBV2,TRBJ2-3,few,CASRGSLSTDTQYF
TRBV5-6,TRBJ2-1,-,CASIPRGLYPNEQFF
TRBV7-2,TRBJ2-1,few,CASSQGWQALFF
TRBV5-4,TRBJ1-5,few,CASSPDLDQPQHF
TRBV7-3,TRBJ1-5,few,CASSLKELVALRDRDFSNQPQHF
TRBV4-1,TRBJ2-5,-,CASSLQTGESGTQYF
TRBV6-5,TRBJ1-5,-,CASSSQQGRSNQPQHF